The rows below give T cell receptor beta chains drawn from one sample of a study of cytomegalovirus exposure and HLA in healthy donors. Repertoires were generated with immunoSEQ multiplex PCR, while TCRdb's copy carries only in-frame clones and drops some. The sample holds some 120,000 clones, around two thirds seen once. Sequenced input: PBMCs. All receptors come from a woman aged 40-49 years in good health and CMV-seropositive. Both conserved end residues are part of each CDR3. D genes are given only for firm matches. The listing skips clone size in some rows; elsewhere it reads once, few, many or a size class.

CDR3 length: 13
D gene: -
clone size: -
J gene: TRBJ1-2
V gene: TRBV28
CDR3 protein: CASTLPWGDGYTF
CDR3 DNA: TGTGCCAGCACCCTACCATGGGGGGATGGCTACACCTTC

CDR3 length: 16
D gene: -
clone size: -
J gene: TRBJ1-1
V gene: TRBV25-1
CDR3 protein: CASSARLRRGNTEAFF
CDR3 DNA: TGTGCCAGCAGTGCTAGGCTTAGACGGGGGAACACTGAAGCTTTCTTT

CDR3 length: 16
D gene: TRBD2
clone size: few
J gene: TRBJ2-3
V gene: TRBV2
CDR3 protein: CASSEPQRGSTDTQYF
CDR3 DNA: TGTGCCAGCAGTGAACCGCAGCGGGGAAGCACAGATACGCAGTATTTT

CDR3 length: 13
D gene: -
clone size: -
J gene: TRBJ1-2
V gene: TRBV30
CDR3 protein: CAWRVGPPYGYTF
CDR3 DNA: TGTGCCTGGAGGGTGGGGCCGCCTTATGGCTACACCTTC

CDR3 length: 13
D gene: TRBD1
clone size: -
J gene: TRBJ1-5
V gene: TRBV30
CDR3 protein: CAWTQGAEQPQHF
CDR3 DNA: TGTGCCTGGACTCAGGGGGCCGAACAGCCCCAGCATTTT

CDR3 length: 13
D gene: TRBD1
clone size: -
J gene: TRBJ2-7
V gene: TRBV11-3
CDR3 protein: CASSLARTGEQYF
CDR3 DNA: TGTGCCAGCAGCTTAGCCAGGACAGGCGAGCAGTACTTC

CDR3 length: 15
D gene: TRBD1
clone size: few
J gene: TRBJ1-2
V gene: TRBV7-9
CDR3 protein: CASRFLPGQGGGYTF
CDR3 DNA: TGTGCCAGCAGATTTTTACCGGGACAGGGAGGAGGCTACACCTTC

CDR3 length: 13
D gene: TRBD1
clone size: -
J gene: TRBJ2-7
V gene: TRBV30
CDR3 protein: CAWSVGQAAEQYF
CDR3 DNA: TGTGCCTGGAGTGTCGGACAGGCGGCCGAGCAGTACTTC

CDR3 length: 15
D gene: TRBD2
clone size: -
J gene: TRBJ2-7
V gene: TRBV5-6
CDR3 protein: CASSSISGITYEQYF
CDR3 DNA: TGTGCCAGCAGCTCCATTAGCGGGATAACCTACGAGCAGTACTTC

CDR3 length: 16
D gene: TRBD2
clone size: few
J gene: TRBJ2-7
V gene: TRBV4-1
CDR3 protein: CASSQGGLAGVGEQYF
CDR3 DNA: TGCGCCAGCAGCCAAGGAGGACTAGCGGGAGTCGGCGAGCAGTACTTC

CDR3 length: 12
D gene: -
clone size: -
J gene: TRBJ2-7
V gene: TRBV5-6
CDR3 protein: CASSLASYEQYF
CDR3 DNA: TGTGCCAGCAGCTTGGCGTCCTACGAGCAGTACTTC

CDR3 length: 15
D gene: TRBD1
clone size: -
J gene: TRBJ2-1
V gene: TRBV7-3
CDR3 protein: CASSSYGTGINEQFF
CDR3 DNA: TGTGCCAGCAGCTCCTACGGGACAGGGATAAATGAGCAGTTCTTC

CDR3 length: 14
D gene: TRBD1
clone size: -
J gene: TRBJ1-2
V gene: TRBV7-3
CDR3 protein: CASSPRGGLYGYTF
CDR3 DNA: TGTGCCAGCAGCCCTAGAGGGGGCCTGTATGGCTACACCTTC

CDR3 length: 12
D gene: -
clone size: -
J gene: TRBJ2-7
V gene: TRBV19
CDR3 protein: CASGHNTYEQYF
CDR3 DNA: TGTGCCAGTGGACATAACACCTACGAGCAGTACTTC

CDR3 length: 13
D gene: -
clone size: -
J gene: TRBJ2-7
V gene: TRBV6-5
CDR3 protein: CASRPQNSYEQYF
CDR3 DNA: TGTGCCAGCAGGCCTCAGAATTCCTACGAGCAGTACTTC

CDR3 length: 16
D gene: -
clone size: once
J gene: TRBJ2-2
V gene: TRBV19
CDR3 protein: CASYPLDSASTGELFF
CDR3 DNA: TGTGCCAGTTATCCCCTGGACAGTGCGAGCACCGGGGAGCTGTTTTTT

CDR3 length: 15
D gene: TRBD2
clone size: -
J gene: TRBJ2-7
V gene: TRBV6-1
CDR3 protein: CASSSLAGETYEQYF
CDR3 DNA: TGTGCCAGCAGTTCTCTAGCGGGAGAGACCTACGAGCAGTACTTC

CDR3 length: 16
D gene: -
clone size: few
J gene: TRBJ1-1
V gene: TRBV19
CDR3 protein: CASRDIHQNVNTEAFF
CDR3 DNA: TGTGCCAGTAGGGACATTCATCAGAACGTGAACACTGAAGCTTTCTTT

CDR3 length: 14
D gene: TRBD1
clone size: -
J gene: TRBJ2-1
V gene: TRBV11-1
CDR3 protein: CASSPRDRYNEQFF
CDR3 DNA: TGTGCCAGCAGCCCCCGGGACAGGTACAATGAGCAGTTCTTC

CDR3 length: 15
D gene: TRBD2
clone size: -
J gene: TRBJ2-7
V gene: TRBV30
CDR3 protein: CAWSVPSGRSYEQYF
CDR3 DNA: TGTGCCTGGAGTGTACCTAGCGGAAGGTCCTACGAGCAGTACTTC

CDR3 length: 15
D gene: TRBD1
clone size: -
J gene: TRBJ2-1
V gene: TRBV2
CDR3 protein: CASGTGTGKMNEQFF
CDR3 DNA: TGTGCCAGCGGAACCGGGACAGGGAAAATGAATGAGCAGTTCTTC

CDR3 length: 15
D gene: TRBD2
clone size: once
J gene: TRBJ2-1
V gene: TRBV5-1
CDR3 protein: CASSLVSGSVNEQFF
CDR3 DNA: TGCGCCAGCAGCTTGGTTAGCGGGAGTGTAAATGAGCAGTTCTTC

CDR3 length: 15
D gene: -
clone size: -
J gene: TRBJ1-1
V gene: TRBV29-1
CDR3 protein: CSVEVPGTKNTEVFF
CDR3 DNA: TGCAGCGTTGAAGTACCAGGGACAAAGAACACTGAAGTTTTCTTT

CDR3 length: 13
D gene: -
clone size: few
J gene: TRBJ2-1
V gene: TRBV5-1
CDR3 protein: CASSLGTSYAPFF
CDR3 DNA: TGCGCCAGCAGCTTGGGTACTAGTTACGCTCCGTTCTTC

CDR3 length: 18
D gene: TRBD2
clone size: -
J gene: TRBJ2-5
V gene: TRBV28
CDR3 protein: CASSSPGLAGGYQETQYF
CDR3 DNA: TGTGCCAGCAGCTCTCCGGGACTAGCGGGAGGGTACCAAGAGACCCAGTACTTC